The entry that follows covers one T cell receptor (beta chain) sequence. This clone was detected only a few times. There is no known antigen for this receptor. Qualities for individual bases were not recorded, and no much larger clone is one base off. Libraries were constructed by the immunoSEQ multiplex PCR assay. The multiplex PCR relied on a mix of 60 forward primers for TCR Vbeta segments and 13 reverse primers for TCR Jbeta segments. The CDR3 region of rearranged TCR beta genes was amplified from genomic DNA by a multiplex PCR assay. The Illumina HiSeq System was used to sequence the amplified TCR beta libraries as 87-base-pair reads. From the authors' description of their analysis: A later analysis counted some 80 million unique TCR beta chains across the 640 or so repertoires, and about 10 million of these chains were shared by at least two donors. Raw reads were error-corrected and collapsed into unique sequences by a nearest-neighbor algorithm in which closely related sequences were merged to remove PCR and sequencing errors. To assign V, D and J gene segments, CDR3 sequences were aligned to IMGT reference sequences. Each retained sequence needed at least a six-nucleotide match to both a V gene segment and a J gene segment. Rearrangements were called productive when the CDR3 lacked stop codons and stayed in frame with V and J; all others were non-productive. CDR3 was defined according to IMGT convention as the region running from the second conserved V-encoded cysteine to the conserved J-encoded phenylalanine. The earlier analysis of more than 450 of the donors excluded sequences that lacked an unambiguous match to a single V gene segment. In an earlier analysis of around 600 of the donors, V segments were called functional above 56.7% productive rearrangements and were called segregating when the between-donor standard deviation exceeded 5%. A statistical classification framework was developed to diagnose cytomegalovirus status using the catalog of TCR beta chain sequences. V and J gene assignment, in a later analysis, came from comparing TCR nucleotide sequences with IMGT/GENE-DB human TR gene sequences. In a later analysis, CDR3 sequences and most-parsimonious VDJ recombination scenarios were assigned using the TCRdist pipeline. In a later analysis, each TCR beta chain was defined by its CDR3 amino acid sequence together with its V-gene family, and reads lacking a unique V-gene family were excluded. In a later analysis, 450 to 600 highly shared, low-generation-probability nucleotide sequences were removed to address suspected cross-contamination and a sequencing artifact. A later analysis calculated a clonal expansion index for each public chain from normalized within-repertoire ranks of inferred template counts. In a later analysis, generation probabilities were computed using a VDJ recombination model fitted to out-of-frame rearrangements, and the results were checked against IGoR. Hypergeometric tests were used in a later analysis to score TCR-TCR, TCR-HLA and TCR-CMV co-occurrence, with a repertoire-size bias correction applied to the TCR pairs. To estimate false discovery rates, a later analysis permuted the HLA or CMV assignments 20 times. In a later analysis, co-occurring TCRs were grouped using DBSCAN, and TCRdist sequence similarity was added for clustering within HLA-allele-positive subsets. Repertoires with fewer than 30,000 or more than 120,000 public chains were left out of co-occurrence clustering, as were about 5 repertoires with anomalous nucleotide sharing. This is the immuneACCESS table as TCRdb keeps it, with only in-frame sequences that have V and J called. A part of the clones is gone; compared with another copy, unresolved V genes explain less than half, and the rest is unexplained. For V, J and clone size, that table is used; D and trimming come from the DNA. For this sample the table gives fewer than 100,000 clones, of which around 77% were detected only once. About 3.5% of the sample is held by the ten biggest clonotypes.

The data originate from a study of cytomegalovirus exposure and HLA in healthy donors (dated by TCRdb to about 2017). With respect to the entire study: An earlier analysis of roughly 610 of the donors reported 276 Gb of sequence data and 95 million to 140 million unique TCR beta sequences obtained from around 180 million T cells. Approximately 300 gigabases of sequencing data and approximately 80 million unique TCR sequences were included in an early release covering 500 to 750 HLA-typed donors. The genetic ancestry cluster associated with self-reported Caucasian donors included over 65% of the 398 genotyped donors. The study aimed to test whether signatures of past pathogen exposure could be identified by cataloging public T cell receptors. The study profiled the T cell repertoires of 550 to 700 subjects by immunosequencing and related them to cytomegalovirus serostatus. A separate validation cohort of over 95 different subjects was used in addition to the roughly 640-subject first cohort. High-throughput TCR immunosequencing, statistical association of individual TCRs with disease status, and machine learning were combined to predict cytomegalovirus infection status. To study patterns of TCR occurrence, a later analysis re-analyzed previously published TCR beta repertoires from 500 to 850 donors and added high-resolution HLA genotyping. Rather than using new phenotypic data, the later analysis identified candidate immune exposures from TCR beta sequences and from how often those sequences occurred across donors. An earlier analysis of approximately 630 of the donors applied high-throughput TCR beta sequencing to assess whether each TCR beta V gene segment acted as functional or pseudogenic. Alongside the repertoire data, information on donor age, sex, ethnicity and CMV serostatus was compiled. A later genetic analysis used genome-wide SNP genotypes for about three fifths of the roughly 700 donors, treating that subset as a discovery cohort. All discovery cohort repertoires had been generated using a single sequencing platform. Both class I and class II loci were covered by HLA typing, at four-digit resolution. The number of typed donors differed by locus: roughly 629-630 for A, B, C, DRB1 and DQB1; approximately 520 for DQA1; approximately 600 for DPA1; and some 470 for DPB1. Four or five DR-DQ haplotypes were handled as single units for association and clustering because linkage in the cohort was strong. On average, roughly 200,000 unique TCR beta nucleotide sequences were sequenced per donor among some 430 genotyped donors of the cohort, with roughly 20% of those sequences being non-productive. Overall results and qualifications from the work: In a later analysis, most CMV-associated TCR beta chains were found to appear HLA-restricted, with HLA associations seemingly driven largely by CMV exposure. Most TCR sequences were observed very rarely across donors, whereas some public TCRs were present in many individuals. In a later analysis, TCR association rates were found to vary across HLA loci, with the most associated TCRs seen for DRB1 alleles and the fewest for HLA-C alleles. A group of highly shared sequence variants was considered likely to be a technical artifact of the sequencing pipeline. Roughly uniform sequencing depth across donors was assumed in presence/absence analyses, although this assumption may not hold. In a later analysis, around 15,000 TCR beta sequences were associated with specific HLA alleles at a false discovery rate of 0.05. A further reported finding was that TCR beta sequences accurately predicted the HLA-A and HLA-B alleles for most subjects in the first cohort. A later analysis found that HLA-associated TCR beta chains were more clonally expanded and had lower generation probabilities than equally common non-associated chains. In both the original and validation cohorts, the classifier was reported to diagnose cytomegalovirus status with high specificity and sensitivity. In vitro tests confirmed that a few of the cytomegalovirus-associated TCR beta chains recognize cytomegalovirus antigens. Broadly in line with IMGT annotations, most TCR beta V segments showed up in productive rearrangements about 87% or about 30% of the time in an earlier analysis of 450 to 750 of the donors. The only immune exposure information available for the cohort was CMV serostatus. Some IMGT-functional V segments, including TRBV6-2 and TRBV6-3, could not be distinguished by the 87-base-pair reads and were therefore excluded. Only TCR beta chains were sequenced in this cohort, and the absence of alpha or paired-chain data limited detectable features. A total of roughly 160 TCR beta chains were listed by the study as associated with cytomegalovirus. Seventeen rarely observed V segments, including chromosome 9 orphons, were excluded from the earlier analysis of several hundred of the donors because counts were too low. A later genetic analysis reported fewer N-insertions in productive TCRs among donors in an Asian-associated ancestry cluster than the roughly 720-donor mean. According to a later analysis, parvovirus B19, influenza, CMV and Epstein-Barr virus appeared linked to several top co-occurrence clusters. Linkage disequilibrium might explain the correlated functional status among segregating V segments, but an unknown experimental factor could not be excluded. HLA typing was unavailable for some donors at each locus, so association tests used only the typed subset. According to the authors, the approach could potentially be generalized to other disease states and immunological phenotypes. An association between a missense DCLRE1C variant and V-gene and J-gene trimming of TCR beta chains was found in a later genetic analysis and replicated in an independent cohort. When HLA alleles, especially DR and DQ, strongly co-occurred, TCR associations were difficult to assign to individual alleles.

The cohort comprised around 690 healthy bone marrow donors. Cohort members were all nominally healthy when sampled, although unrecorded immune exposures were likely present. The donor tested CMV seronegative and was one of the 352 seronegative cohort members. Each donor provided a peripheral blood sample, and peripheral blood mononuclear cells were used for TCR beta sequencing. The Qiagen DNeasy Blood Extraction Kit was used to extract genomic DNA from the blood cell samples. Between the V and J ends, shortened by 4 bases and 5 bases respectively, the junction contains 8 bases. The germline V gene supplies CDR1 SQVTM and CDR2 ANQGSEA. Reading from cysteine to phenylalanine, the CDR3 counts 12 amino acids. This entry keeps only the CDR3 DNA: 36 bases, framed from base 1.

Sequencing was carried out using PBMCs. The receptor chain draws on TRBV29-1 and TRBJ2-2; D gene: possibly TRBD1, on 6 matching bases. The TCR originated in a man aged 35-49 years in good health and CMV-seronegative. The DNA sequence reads TGCAGCGTTGTGAGGGGGACCGGGGAGCTGTTTTTT. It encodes CSVVRGTGELFF.